Shown below are 15 T cell receptor beta chains from a single sample sequenced in a study of blood T cell repertoires in COVID-19. Assay: immunoSEQ multiplex PCR; the TCRdb copy retains only in-frame clones and omits some. Of about 200,000 clones in the sample, about 90% are singletons; the top ten hold approximately 1.2%. Sequenced material: peripheral blood. The receptors come from a young man with acute or convalescent COVID-19.

CDR3 region: CASSEDRGSGAYEQYF. CDR3 nucleotide sequence: TGCGCCAGCAGTGAGGATCGGGGGAGTGGGGCCTACGAGCAGTACTTC. The V call is TRBV10-2, the J call TRBJ2-7; D is perhaps TRBD2 (6 bases). Germline lookup yields CDR1 WSHSY and CDR2 SAAADI. Trimming pared 2 bases from V and 2 bases from J, leaving 16 bases between. This CDR3 contains 16 residues.

The count of this clone is one. The V gene is TRBV14, the J gene TRBJ2-5; weak D call: TRBD2 (6 bases). The CDR3 is 14 amino acids. V lost 1 base and J lost 5, with 11 bases in between. Germline V gene sequence: CDR1 SGHDN, CDR2 FVKESK. CDR3 loop: CASSQGRGLETQYF. The CDR3, as DNA: TGTGCCAGCAGCCAAGGGAGGGGCTTGGAGACCCAGTACTTC.

The V gene is TRBV9, the J gene TRBJ1-3, with D perhaps TRBD1 (6 bases). V lost 3 bases to trimming and J lost 3 bases, with 13 bases between them. CDR1 SGDLS and CDR2 YYNGEE come from the germline V gene. The length of the CDR3 is 15 residues. Here the CDR3 reads CASSASGVRGNTIYF. CDR3 nucleotides: TGTGCCAGCAGCGCATCAGGGGTACGTGGAAACACCATATATTTT.

This chain uses TRBV5-1 with TRBJ2-3, with D perhaps TRBD1 (6 bases). Trimming cost V 3 bases and J 8 bases, with 13 bases left between them. CDR1 SGHRS and CDR2 YFSETQ come from the germline V gene. The CDR3 is 13 residues long. The CDR3 nucleotides are TGCGCCAGCAGCTGGGGGCCTTCGGGTACGCAGTATTTT. Amino acids: CASSWGPSGTQYF.

This clone has a single count. The V call is TRBV9, the J call TRBJ2-1; 10 nucleotides match TRBD2. This CDR3 has 15 amino acids. Germline V gives CDR1 SGDLS, CDR2 YYNGEE. V was pared by 4 bases and J by 4 bases, with 5 bases of the junction left unmatched. CDR3 amino acids: CASSPGTSVYNEQFF. The CDR3 DNA reads TGTGCCAGCAGCCCCGGGACTAGCGTGTACAATGAGCAGTTCTTC.

The chain couples TRBV28 to TRBJ2-1; no clear D gene. The V gene's germline CDR1 is MDHEN and CDR2 SYDVKM. CDR3 length: 14 residues. The V end was cut by 2 bases, the J end by 4 bases, with 9 bases between. CDR3: CASSLGWQYNEQFF. CDR3 nucleotide sequence: TGTGCCAGCAGTTTAGGTTGGCAGTACAATGAGCAGTTCTTC.

The rearrangement uses TRBV9 and TRBJ1-5, with D maybe TRBD1 (5 bases). The germline gives CDR1 SGDLS, CDR2 YYNGEE. Between the trimmed V and J ends, which lost 2 bases and 9 bases, there was a span of 12 bases. The CDR3 runs 13 residues. The CDR3 loop reads CASSVEGFAPQHF. CDR3 bases: TGTGCCAGCAGCGTGGAGGGGTTCGCGCCCCAGCATTTT.

J is TRBJ2-2 and V is TRBV9; the D gene is possibly TRBD2 (5 bases). CDR3 length: 16 residues. The germline V gene encodes CDR1 SGDLS and CDR2 YYNGEE. V lost 1 base to trimming and J lost 0 bases, with 10 bases between them. This chain's CDR3 is CASSVIPGSNTGELFF. The CDR3 bases are TGTGCCAGCAGCGTAATCCCGGGGTCGAACACCGGGGAGCTGTTTTTT.

The chain employs TRBV6-5 and TRBJ2-3; tentatively, D is TRBD1 (6 bases). Germline V gene sequence: CDR1 MNHEY, CDR2 SVGAGI. The CDR3 spans 13 residues. Trimming pared 6 bases from V and 6 bases from J, leaving 13 bases between. CDR3 region: CASSSTGLDTQYF. The CDR3 DNA is TGTGCCAGCAGCTCGACAGGTTTGGATACGCAGTATTTT.

The chain combines TRBV18 with TRBJ1-1; D may be TRBD1 (6 bases). V lost 2 bases and J 0 bases, leaving 16 bases between the germline ends. This CDR3 is built from 17 residues. From germline, CDR1 is KGHSH and CDR2 LQKENI. CDR3 residues: CASSPGRGGPMNTEAFF. The CDR3 region has the DNA TGTGCCAGCTCACCAGGAAGGGGGGGCCCAATGAACACTGAAGCTTTCTTT.

This sequence joins TRBV2 and TRBJ1-1; TRBD1 matches 8 bases. This CDR3 has 14 residues. The V gene end was trimmed by 5 bases and the J gene end by 2 bases; junction bases not matched to a gene: 4. Germline CDR1 SNHLY, CDR2 FYNNEI. CDR3 sequence: CASSPGQGNTEAFF. The CDR3 region has the DNA TGTGCCAGCAGTCCCGGACAGGGTAACACTGAAGCTTTCTTT.

This sequence joins TRBV7-9 and TRBJ2-5; TRBD1 matches at 11 bases. Per germline, CDR1 SEHNR and CDR2 FQNEAQ (reference sequence). V shed 6 bases and J 3 bases; nucleotides not matched to a gene: 9. This CDR3 spans 16 amino acids. For the CDR3, the DNA is TGTGCCAGCAGTCGGAGGACAGGGGGCATAGAAGAGACCCAGTACTTC. Translated: CASSRRTGGIEETQYF.

The chain recombines TRBV5-6 with TRBJ2-1; 7 positions agree with TRBD2. Germline V lookup: CDR1 SGHDT, CDR2 YYEEEE. The CDR3 spans 16 residues. Trimming took 1 base from V and 0 from J; bases not matched to a gene: 4. The CDR3 reads CASSLRRGYSYNEQFF. Here the CDR3 DNA reads TGTGCCAGCAGCTTGAGGCGGGGGTACTCCTACAATGAGCAGTTCTTC.

The rearrangement links TRBV11-2 to TRBJ2-1; 7 nucleotides agree with TRBD2. V shed 5 bases, J shed 7 bases, and the junction held 20 bases outside the gene matches. This CDR3 is 18 amino acids long. Germline-derived CDR1 and CDR2 are SGHAT and FQNNGV. The CDR3 DNA follows: TGTGCCAGCAGCCTTAGACCGACGGGGGGTAGGGTCGCGAATGAGCAGTTCTTC. The encoded protein is CASSLRPTGGRVANEQFF.

This clone was seen once. This chain links TRBV7-3 with TRBJ2-3; perhaps TRBD1 as D (6 bases). Trimming took off 10 bases at V and 3 bases at J, with 23 bases between the two ends. The CDR3 loop spans 16 amino acids. Germline CDR1 and CDR2: SGHTA and FQGTGA. This CDR3 reads CATSPAGDLLTDTQYF. The CDR3 DNA is TGTGCCACCTCACCCGCAGGGGACCTACTTACAGATACGCAGTATTTT.